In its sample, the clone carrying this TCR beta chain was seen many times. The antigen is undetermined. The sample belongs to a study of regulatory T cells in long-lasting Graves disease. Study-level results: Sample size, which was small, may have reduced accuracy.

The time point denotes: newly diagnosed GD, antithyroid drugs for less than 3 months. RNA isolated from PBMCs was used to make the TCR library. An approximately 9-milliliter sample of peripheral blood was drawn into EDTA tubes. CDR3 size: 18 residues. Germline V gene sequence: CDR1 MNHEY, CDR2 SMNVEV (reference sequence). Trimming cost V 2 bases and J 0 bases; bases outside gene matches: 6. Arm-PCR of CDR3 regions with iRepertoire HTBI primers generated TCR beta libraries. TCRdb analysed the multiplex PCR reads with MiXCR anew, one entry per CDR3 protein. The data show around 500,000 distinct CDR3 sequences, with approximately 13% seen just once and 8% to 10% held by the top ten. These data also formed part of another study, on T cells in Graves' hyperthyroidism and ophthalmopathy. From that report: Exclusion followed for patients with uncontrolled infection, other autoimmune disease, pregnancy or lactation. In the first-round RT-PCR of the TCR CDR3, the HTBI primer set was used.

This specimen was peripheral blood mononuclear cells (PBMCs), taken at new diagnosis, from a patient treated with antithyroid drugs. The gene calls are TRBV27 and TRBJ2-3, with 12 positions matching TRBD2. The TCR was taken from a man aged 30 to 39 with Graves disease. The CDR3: CASSLLAGGSASTDTQYF. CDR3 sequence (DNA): TGTGCCAGCAGTTTACTAGCGGGAGGGTCCGCTAGCACAGATACGCAGTATTTT.